This entry lists 26 T cell receptor beta chains sequenced from one sample in a study of blood T cell repertoires in COVID-19. Only in-frame clones appear in the TCRdb table, and some are missing; sequencing was by immunoSEQ multiplex PCR. The sample includes 140,000 to 150,000 clones, over 70% of them seen just once. Sequencing was performed on peripheral blood. These receptors originate from an older man who had recovered from COVID-19.

This chain connects TRBV20-1 to TRBJ1-5, with D uncertain. The V gene lost 3 bases and the J gene lost 6 bases, with 18 bases spanning the gap. Germline CDR1 and CDR2: DFQATT and SNEGSKA (reference sequence). The CDR3 is 15 residues long. The CDR3: CSASDNRGRSQPQHF. DNA for the CDR3: TGCAGTGCTAGTGATAACAGAGGGCGTAGTCAGCCCCAGCATTTT.

The chain carries TRBV3-1 (or the pseudogene TRBV3-2) and TRBJ2-7, with 8 bases aligning to TRBD2. Trimming removed 4 bases from V and 7 bases from J; junction bases left unmatched: 9. Germline CDR1 and CDR2: LGHDT and YNNKEL (reference sequence). The CDR3 has 14 amino acids. This CDR3 is CASSPSSGRGEQYF. The CDR3 bases are TGTGCCAGCAGCCCCTCTAGCGGGCGGGGGGAGCAGTACTTC.

The chain uses TRBV9 and TRBJ1-3; possibly TRBD1 for D (5 bases). Trimming took 6 bases from V and 4 from J, leaving 20 bases between them. There are 16 residues in the CDR3. Germline-derived CDR1 and CDR2 are SGDLS and YYNGEE. The CDR3 region has the DNA TGTGCCAGCACGGTCGGGGGGGGAATTCAAGGAAACACCATATATTTT. This translates into CASTVGGGIQGNTIYF.

The chain is built from TRBV29-1 and TRBJ2-3; D perhaps matches TRBD1 (5 bases). This CDR3 comprises 14 residues. Germline values: CDR1 SQVTM, CDR2 ANQGSEA. The V end lost 2 bases, the J end lost 0 bases, and 9 bases lay between the germline ends. The CDR3 protein is CSVERGTSTDTQYF. CDR3 bases: TGCAGCGTTGAAAGGGGAACCAGCACAGATACGCAGTATTTT.

This clone was detected only once. The chain is built from TRBV10-2 and TRBJ1-6, with 11 bases aligning to TRBD1. V shed 7 bases and J 9 bases; nucleotides not matched to a gene: 17. CDR3 length equals 18 residues. Looked up from germline, CDR1 is WSHSY and CDR2 is SAAADI. CDR3 protein: CASIAGTGGTKSGSPLHF. The CDR3 DNA reads TGCGCCAGCATCGCCGGGACAGGGGGGACCAAGTCGGGTTCACCCCTCCACTTT.

The chain recombines TRBV27 with TRBJ2-1, with 8 nucleotides matching TRBD2. This CDR3 spans 16 amino acids. From germline, CDR1 is MNHEY and CDR2 SMNVEV (reference sequence). V lost 4 bases, J lost 2 bases, and 7 bases stayed unmatched. Written as DNA, the CDR3 is TGTGCCAGCAGTTGGGGCGCGGGACTAGCCTACAATGAGCAGTTCTTC. Translating it yields CASSWGAGLAYNEQFF.

V is TRBV7-2 and J is TRBJ2-7, with TRBD2 as a possible D gene (5 bases). V gave up 2 bases and J gave up 5 bases, with 13 bases separating them. The CDR3 is made up of 14 amino acids. Per germline, CDR1 SGHTA and CDR2 FQGNSA. The CDR3 sequence is CASSLHPGYDEQYF. The CDR3 nucleotides read TGTGCCAGCAGCTTACATCCGGGGTACGACGAGCAGTACTTC. Supplemented by reference TRBV7-2 and TRBJ2-7, the full variable domain reads GAGVSQSPSNKVTEKGKDVELRCDPISGHTALYWYRQSLGQGLEFLIYFQGNSAPDKSGLPSDRFSAERTGGSVSTLTIQRTQQEDSAVYLCASSLHPGYDEQYFGPGTRLTVT.

The gene calls are TRBV29-1 and TRBJ2-5; 10 bases agree with TRBD1. V trimming: 5 bases; J trimming: 4 bases; junction bases outside the gene matches: 4. In germline, CDR1 is SQVTM, CDR2 ANQGSEA. CDR3 length: 13 amino acids. The CDR3: CSVRTGGGETQYF. CDR3 nucleotide sequence: TGCAGCGTTCGGACAGGGGGGGGAGAGACCCAGTACTTC.

The chain recombines TRBV2 with TRBJ2-2; 8 bases match TRBD1. The ends lost 6 bases at V and 4 bases at J; junction bases unmatched: 7. The CDR3 runs to 15 residues. The germline CDR1 and CDR2 sequences are SNHLY and FYNNEI. The CDR3 reads CASSRQGWSTGELFF. The CDR3 coding sequence is TGTGCCAGCAGCCGACAGGGGTGGTCCACCGGGGAGCTGTTTTTT.

The chain carries TRBV30 and TRBJ1-1; D call uncertain. Trimming took off 0 bases at V and 3 bases at J, with 14 bases between the two ends. Germline CDR1 GTSNPN, CDR2 SVGIG (reference sequence). The CDR3 sequence is 15 residues long. CDR3 residues: CAWSVLVGRDTEAFF. DNA of the CDR3: TGTGCCTGGAGTGTACTGGTGGGGAGGGACACTGAAGCTTTCTTT. Full variable domain (outside the CDR3, taken from reference TRBV30 and TRBJ1-1): SQTIHQWPATLVQPVGSPLSLECTVEGTSNPNLYWYRQAAGRGLQLLFYSVGIGQISSEVPQNLSASRPQDRQFILSSKKLLLSDSGFYLCAWSVLVGRDTEAFFGQGTRLTVV.

The chain is built from TRBV29-1 and TRBJ2-7; 7 bases are shared with TRBD2. CDR1 is SQVTM, CDR2 ANQGSEA, per germline. Trimming at V came to 4 bases and at J to 2 bases, leaving 11 bases not matched to a gene. This CDR3 spans 15 amino acids. The CDR3 coding sequence is TGCAGCGTTGCGGGTGACCTAGCGGCTACCTACGAGCAGTACTTC. Protein sequence: CSVAGDLAATYEQYF.

The gene calls are TRBV5-6 and TRBJ1-2, with D possibly TRBD1 on 6 matching bases. Germline-derived CDR1 and CDR2 are SGHDT and YYEEEE. The CDR3 loop spans 15 amino acids. V was cut by 0 bases and J by 4 bases, with 13 bases left in between. The CDR3 nucleotides read TGTGCCAGCAGCTTGGCCGGACAGACCATCTATGGCTACACCTTC. This translates into CASSLAGQTIYGYTF.

For this clone: Other DNA sequences in the same sample also yield this CDR3. The chain combines TRBV30 with TRBJ2-1; possibly TRBD2 for D (5 bases). Trimming removed 1 base from V and 4 bases from J, with 8 bases in between. Germline V lookup: CDR1 GTSNPN, CDR2 SVGIG (reference sequence). The CDR3 covers 13 residues. CDR3 loop: CAWSDGSYNEQFF. The CDR3 DNA follows: TGTGCCTGGAGTGATGGGAGTTACAATGAGCAGTTCTTC. Full variable domain (rest looked up from reference TRBV30 and TRBJ2-1): SQTIHQWPATLVQPVGSPLSLECTVEGTSNPNLYWYRQAAGRGLQLLFYSVGIGQISSEVPQNLSASRPQDRQFILSSKKLLLSDSGFYLCAWSDGSYNEQFFGPGTRLTVL.

This clone was recorded only once. CDR3 bases: TGTGCCAGTCGGACAGGGTACTACGAGCAGTACTTC. Amino acids: CASRTGYYEQYF. The chain employs TRBV6-5 and TRBJ2-7, with TRBD1 identical over 8 bases. Germline assignment: CDR1 MNHEY and CDR2 SVGAGI. This CDR3 is built from 12 residues. The junction had 4 bases not matched to a gene; V was cut back by 9 bases and J by 3 bases.

The chain couples TRBV3-1 (or the pseudogene TRBV3-2) to TRBJ2-2; 8 positions match TRBD2. The germline V gene encodes CDR1 LGHDT and CDR2 YNNKEL (reference sequence). V shed 4 bases, J shed 5 bases, and the junction held 6 bases outside the gene matches. There are 15 residues in the CDR3. CDR3: CASSPLAGGTGELFF. The DNA of the CDR3 is TGTGCCAGCAGCCCGTTGGCGGGAGGAACCGGGGAGCTGTTTTTT.

V and J are TRBV6-2 or TRBV6-3 and TRBJ2-2; 11 bases fit TRBD2. The CDR3 runs to 20 residues. V lost 0 bases, J lost 1 base, and 10 bases stayed unmatched. From germline, CDR1 is MNHEY and CDR2 SVGEGT. As DNA, the CDR3 is TGTGCCAGCAGTTACTCTATAACGGCTAGCGGGAGGTGGAACACCGGGGAGCTGTTTTTT. This translates into CASSYSITASGRWNTGELFF.

CDR3 bases: TGTGCCAGCAGCCAACGGGACTATCTGGAGCAGTACTTC. It translates to CASSQRDYLEQYF. The rearrangement uses TRBV11-2 and TRBJ2-7, with TRBD2 identical over 7 bases. The CDR3 is 13 amino acids. The V segment lost 5 bases and the J segment 7 bases; nucleotides outside the gene matches: 8. CDR1 is SGHAT, CDR2 FQNNGV, per germline.

J is TRBJ1-1 and V is TRBV10-3; 9 bases are a match to TRBD1. Trimming at V came to 6 bases and at J to 3 bases, leaving 8 bases not matched to a gene. The CDR3 is 15 amino acids. The germline V gene has CDR1 ENHRY and CDR2 SYGVKD. The chain's CDR3 is CAIRINDRGDTEAFF. In DNA form, the CDR3 reads TGTGCCATCAGGATAAACGACAGGGGGGACACTGAAGCTTTCTTT.

This clone was seen a handful of times. V and J are TRBV29-1 and TRBJ2-5; TRBD2 aligns across 9 bases. Per germline, CDR1 SQVTM and CDR2 ANQGSEA. The V segment lost 1 base and the J segment 3 bases; nucleotides outside the gene matches: 9. This CDR3 comprises 16 residues. CDR3 loop: CSVEGFRGRAKETQYF. Here the CDR3 DNA reads TGCAGCGTTGAAGGCTTTCGCGGGAGGGCCAAAGAGACCCAGTACTTC. Variable domain in full (rest from reference TRBV29-1 and TRBJ2-5): SAVISQKPSRDICQRGTSLTIQCQVDSQVTMMFWYRQQPGQSLTLIATANQGSEATYESGFVIDKFPISRPNLTFSTLTVSNMSPEDSSIYLCSVEGFRGRAKETQYFGPGTRLLVL.

This chain connects TRBV5-1 to TRBJ1-1, with a weak D call TRBD1 (5 bases). V lost 7 bases and J lost 9, with 16 bases in between. Germline V gene data show CDR1 as SGHRS and CDR2 as YFSETQ. This CDR3 has 12 amino acids. CDR3 nucleotides: TGCGCCAGCGGGGGAGGAGACCCCCAAGCTTTCTTT. Its protein product is CASGGGDPQAFF. Full variable domain (missing parts from reference TRBV5-1 and TRBJ1-1): KAGVTQTPRYLIKTRGQQVTLSCSPISGHRSVSWYQQTPGQGLQFLFEYFSETQRNKGNFPGRFSGRQFSNSRSEMNVSTLELGDSALYLCASGGGDPQAFFGQGTRLTVV.

V usage is TRBV5-1 and J usage is TRBJ1-3; a possible D gene is TRBD1 (6 bases). CDR1 is SGHRS, CDR2 YFSETQ, per germline. The V and J ends lost 4 bases and 4 bases respectively, with 18 bases between them. The CDR3 is made up of 16 amino acids. The CDR3, as DNA: TGCGCCAGCAGCCGAGCTCGGGGGGCCGCCGGAAACACCATATATTTT. This codes for CASSRARGAAGNTIYF. The variable domain in full, completed from reference TRBV5-1 and TRBJ1-3, reads KAGVTQTPRYLIKTRGQQVTLSCSPISGHRSVSWYQQTPGQGLQFLFEYFSETQRNKGNFPGRFSGRQFSNSRSEMNVSTLELGDSALYLCASSRARGAAGNTIYFGEGSWLTVV.

This sequence joins TRBV2 and TRBJ2-2; tentative D call: TRBD1 (6 bases). The germline V gene encodes CDR1 SNHLY and CDR2 FYNNEI. This CDR3 contains 15 residues. Trimming shortened V by 6 bases and J by 2 bases, and 13 bases separated the two germline ends. The CDR3: CASRQGLVNTGELFF. The DNA for the CDR3 is TGTGCCAGCAGACAGGGTTTGGTAAACACCGGGGAGCTGTTTTTT.

The chain employs TRBV7-3 and TRBJ2-1; D is perhaps TRBD1 (6 bases). The CDR3 is made up of 16 amino acids. The V gene lost 0 bases and the J gene lost 3 bases, with 12 bases spanning the gap. Germline assignment: CDR1 SGHTA and CDR2 FQGTGA. Here the CDR3 DNA reads TGTGCCAGCAGCTTAACGCCGGGACAAGACTACAATGAGCAGTTCTTC. This codes for CASSLTPGQDYNEQFF.

The chain joins TRBV5-8 to TRBJ1-6; 10 nucleotides agree with TRBD1. Per germline, CDR1 SGHTS and CDR2 YDEGEE. Losses at the gene ends were 1 base for V and 5 bases for J; bases not matched to a gene: 6. The CDR3 runs to 17 residues. Written as DNA, the CDR3 is TGTGCCAGCAGCTTGATGACAGGGGGCCGGAATAATTCACCCCTCCACTTT. Translating gives CASSLMTGGRNNSPLHF.

V usage is TRBV7-7 and J usage is TRBJ2-2, with TRBD1 matching over 8 bases. J lost 3 bases, V lost 5 bases, and 11 bases had no gene match. CDR3 length: 17 amino acids. Germline loops: CDR1 SSHAT, CDR2 FNYEAQ (reference sequence). In nucleotides, the CDR3 is TGTGCCAGCAGCCCCCGACAGGGGAGTGGAGACACCGGGGAGCTGTTTTTT. This translates into CASSPRQGSGDTGELFF.

The rearrangement uses TRBV27 and TRBJ1-3; no reliable D call. Trimming removed 3 bases from V and 5 bases from J, with 14 bases in between. CDR3 length equals 15 residues. Germline lookup yields CDR1 MNHEY and CDR2 SMNVEV (reference sequence). The CDR3 nucleotides read TGTGCCAGCAGTTTTTCCCTATCATCAAGAAACACCATATATTTT. As protein: CASSFSLSSRNTIYF.